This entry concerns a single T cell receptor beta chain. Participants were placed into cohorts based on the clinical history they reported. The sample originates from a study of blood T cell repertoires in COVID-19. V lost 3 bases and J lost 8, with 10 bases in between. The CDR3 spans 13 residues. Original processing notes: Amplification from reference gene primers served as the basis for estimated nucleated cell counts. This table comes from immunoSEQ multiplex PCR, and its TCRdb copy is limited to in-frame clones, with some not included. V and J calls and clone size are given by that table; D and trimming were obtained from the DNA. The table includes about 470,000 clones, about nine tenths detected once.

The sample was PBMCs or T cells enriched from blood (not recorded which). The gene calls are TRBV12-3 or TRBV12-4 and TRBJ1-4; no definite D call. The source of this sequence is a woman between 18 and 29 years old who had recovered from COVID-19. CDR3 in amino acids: CASSFRGREKLFF. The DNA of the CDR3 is TGTGCCAGCAGTTTTAGAGGGAGGGAAAAACTGTTTTTT.